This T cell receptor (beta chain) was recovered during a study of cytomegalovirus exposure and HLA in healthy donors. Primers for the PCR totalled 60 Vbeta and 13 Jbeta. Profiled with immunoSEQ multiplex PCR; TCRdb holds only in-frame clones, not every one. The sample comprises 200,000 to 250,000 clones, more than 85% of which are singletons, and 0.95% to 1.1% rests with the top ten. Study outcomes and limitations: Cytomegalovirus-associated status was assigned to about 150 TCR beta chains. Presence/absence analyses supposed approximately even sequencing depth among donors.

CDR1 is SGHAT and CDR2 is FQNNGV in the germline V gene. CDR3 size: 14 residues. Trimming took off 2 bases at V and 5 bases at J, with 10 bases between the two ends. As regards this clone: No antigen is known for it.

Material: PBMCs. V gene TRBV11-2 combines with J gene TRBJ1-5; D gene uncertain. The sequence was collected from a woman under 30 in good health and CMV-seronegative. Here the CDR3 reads CASSLTRDHQPQHF. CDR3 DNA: TGTGCCAGCAGCTTAACTAGGGATCATCAGCCCCAGCATTTT. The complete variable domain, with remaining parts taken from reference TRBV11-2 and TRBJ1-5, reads EAGVAQSPRYKIIEKRQSVAFWCNPISGHATLYWYQQILGQGPKLLIQFQNNGVVDDSQLPKDRFSAERLKGVDSTLKIQPAKLEDSAVYLCASSLTRDHQPQHFGDGTRLSIL.